Given below is one TCR beta chain in context. What it binds is not known. Beta-chain TCR CDR3 regions were amplified from RNA transcripts. Investigators did first-round RT-PCR with HTBI primers, then second-round multiplex PCR. TCRdb called the multiplex PCR reads again in MiXCR, with one record for every CDR3 protein. The table lists roughly 600,000 distinct CDR3 sequences, about 35% of them singletons, with 4% to 5% in the top ten. The data were obtained in a study of Graves' ophthalmopathy and Graves' hyperthyroidism. As for the study in general: Hyperthyroidism counted as stable given no ophthalmopathy within 18 months of follow-up.

CDR3 length equals 14 residues. V lost 0 bases to trimming and J lost 4 bases; unmatched junction nucleotides: 5. CDR1 is SQVTM and CDR2 is ANQGSEA in the germline V gene. The study's findings and limits: The model reached roughly 70% sensitivity and about 72% specificity for predicting ophthalmopathy progression.

Serum thyroxine and TRAb, along with clinical symptoms, thyroid ultrasound and orbital computed tomography, were what diagnosis relied on. This chain links TRBV29-1 with TRBJ1-1, with TRBD1 matching 7 bases. The sequence came from an adult man with Graves' hyperthyroidism. The sample taken for sequencing was peripheral blood or thyroid tissue (not recorded which). The CDR3 sequence: CSVEDRGRGTEAFF. Written as DNA, the CDR3 is TGCAGCGTTGAAGATAGGGGGCGCGGCACTGAAGCTTTCTTT.